This entry features one T cell receptor beta chain sequence. Its antigen is currently not known. Per-base qualities were not stored, and no clone one base away is much larger. Libraries came from multiplex PCR. Sequenced on an Illumina HiSeq 4000. CDR3 regions were amplified by Arm-PCR with iRepertoire HTBI primers to construct TCR beta libraries. Before sequencing, the PCR products went through gel purification. The published analysis was carried out like this. Across samples, about 64 TRBV and 15 or so TRBJ segments were identified and used for gene usage analysis of CDR3 amino acid clonotypes. COPE and FqMerger were used to merge filtered high-quality paired reads into contigs. BLAST was used to align contigs to IMGT TRBV, TRBD and TRBJ reference genes, and CDR3 was defined according to IMGT. Any clonotype with a frequency above 0.1% was counted as a highly expanded clone. Shannon entropy served as the measure of repertoire diversity, while the Gini coefficient captured V-J evenness. Clonotypes shared by more than one individual were considered public. TCRdb passed the public sequencing reads through fastp at Q25 and MiXCR, retaining productive beta sequences. A single entry per CDR3 protein holds the most common genes and DNA from its merged rows. What appears here as the V and J calls and clone size reflects TCRdb's work, not the paper's. Present in this sample are more than 350,000 distinct CDR3 sequences, roughly 23% of which were seen just once. The leading ten clones occupy roughly an eighth of the sample.

CDR3 length: 16 amino acids, cysteine to phenylalanine. Left in the record is the CDR3 DNA by itself, 48 bases read in frame from the first base. CDR1 and CDR2 are read off the germline V gene as MNHNS and SASEGT. V drops 1 base and J drops 0 bases, leaving 10 bases in between. The record originates from a study of regulatory T cells in long-lasting Graves disease (dated by TCRdb to the early 2020s). Background for the entire study: Persistent Graves' disease was defined as persistently positive TSH receptor autoantibodies together with antithyroid drug treatment for over 5 years. Persistent Graves' disease patients in the clinical cohort had taken antithyroid drugs for approximately 9.5 years on average. A total of roughly 33 samples were covered by TCR sequencing, comprising approximately 13 persistent and 20 or so newly diagnosed Graves' disease patients. The study was conducted in China and was registered as a clinical trial. Persistent Graves' disease patients were compared with newly diagnosed Graves' disease patients by peripheral blood TCR sequencing and RNA sequencing.

This specimen's time point label, per the study, means: persistent/refractory GD, antithyroid drugs over 5 years with positive TRAb. For both TCR sequencing and RNA sequencing, RNA was extracted from PBMCs using TRIzol. Graves' disease was diagnosed according to American Thyroid Association guidelines. Patients for the study were recruited at an endocrinology department in Xi'an, China. Each patient gave 7.5 to 10 milliliters of peripheral blood, collected in an EDTA anticoagulant tube. Ficoll Paque Plus density gradient separation was used to isolate PBMCs, and no further T cell sorting was done. An Agilent 2100 Bioanalyzer and agarose gel were used to assess RNA quality, and a NanoDrop 2000 was used to measure RNA concentration. Study-wide findings and limitations: Only peripheral blood was studied, because thyroid tissue, the primary lesion, was inaccessible. Lower TCR Shannon entropy and fewer highly expanded clones were observed in persistent Graves' disease patients than in newly diagnosed patients, which suggested clonal expansion. Preferential use of TRBV28, TRBJ1-2 and TRBJ2-5 was observed in persistent disease, whereas TRBV20-1 and TRBJ2-1 were favored in newly diagnosed disease. The authors acknowledged the small sample size as a limitation that may reduce accuracy. Only the TCR beta chain was sequenced and analyzed. A larger number of public clonotypes was shared among persistent patients (around 2,700) than among newly diagnosed patients (about 990).

The receptor's source is a female donor with Graves disease. The specimen comprised peripheral blood mononuclear cells (PBMCs), sampled when the disease was refractory, from a patient treated with antithyroid drugs. Recombination connected TRBV6-1 to TRBJ2-1, and the D gene may be TRBD2, 6 bases matching. The DNA reads as follows: TGTGCCAGCAGTGAAGTTGAGACTAGCTCCTACAATGAGCAGTTCTTC. This yields the protein CASSEVETSSYNEQFF.